Sequencing of this TCR beta chain was carried out in a study of T cells after yellow fever vaccination. Whole-study findings and limits: When the response was secondary, it was weaker but reached its peak faster, day 5 versus 15. Reappearing after the booster were most of the clones from primary vaccination (96% CD4, approximately 85% CD8). The CD4 and CD8 compartments had a small share of their clonotypes in common.

The germline gives CDR1 SGHRS, CDR2 YFSETQ. V was clipped by 0 bases and J by 4 bases, with 14 bases between them. CDR3 length: 15 amino acids. As to this clonotype: The antigen is not known.

Via MiXCR, TCRdb re-called the 5' RACE reads, giving one row per CDR3 protein. The sample lists 200,000 to 300,000 distinct CDR3 sequences; about 7.1% were seen once. The chain combines TRBV5-1 with TRBJ2-7; weak D call: TRBD2 (5 bases). Source: CD4+ T cells sorted from PBMCs, taken 15 days after the yellow fever booster vaccination. The clonotype was recovered from a man aged 25-45 years who received the YFV17D yellow fever vaccine. The DNA of the CDR3 is TGCGCCAGCAGCTTGGTCGGGGAAGTCTGGTACGAGCAGTACTTC. Protein product: CASSLVGEVWYEQYF.